Shown below are 5 T cell receptor beta chains from a single sample sequenced in a study of cytomegalovirus exposure and HLA in healthy donors. Clones were read by immunoSEQ multiplex PCR, and TCRdb kept only the in-frame ones, dropping some. The sample contains 150,000 to 200,000 clones, roughly 86% of which appear only once. The specimen was PBMCs. The receptors derive from a man younger than 30 in good health and CMV-seropositive.

The rearrangement joins TRBV6-6 to TRBJ1-4; D gene uncertain. The CDR3 is 14 residues long. V shed 5 bases and J shed 5 bases, with 12 bases lying between them. Per the germline V gene, CDR1 is MNHNY and CDR2 is SVGAGI (reference sequence). The CDR3 bases are TGTGCCAGCAGTAACACCGGGATAAATGAAAAACTGTTTTTT. Translating it yields CASSNTGINEKLFF.

This clone was detected only a few times. The chain employs TRBV11-2 and TRBJ2-7, with 9 bases aligning to TRBD2. The germline CDR1 and CDR2 sequences are SGHAT and FQNNGV. The CDR3 length is 16 residues. With V trimmed by 3 bases and J by 3 bases, 9 bases remained unmatched. The CDR3 coding sequence is TGTGCCAGCAGCTTGCCTCCGGGACTAGCCCTCTACGAGCAGTACTTC. It encodes CASSLPPGLALYEQYF. The full variable domain, completed using reference TRBV11-2 and TRBJ2-7, is EAGVAQSPRYKIIEKRQSVAFWCNPISGHATLYWYQQILGQGPKLLIQFQNNGVVDDSQLPKDRFSAERLKGVDSTLKIQPAKLEDSAVYLCASSLPPGLALYEQYFGPGTRLTVT.

This clone came up a few times. V gene TRBV29-1 combines with J gene TRBJ1-5; no clear D. V lost 4 bases and J 5 bases, leaving 9 bases between the germline ends. From germline, CDR1 is SQVTM and CDR2 ANQGSEA. CDR3 length: 12 residues. The DNA of the CDR3 is TGCAGCGTTGGAGGACTCGATCAGCCCCAGCATTTT. Translating gives CSVGGLDQPQHF.

This clone was seen a single time. This chain links TRBV5-8 with TRBJ1-5; TRBD1 aligns across 10 bases. The CDR3 totals 14 residues. CDR1 is SGHTS, CDR2 YDEGEE, per germline. Trimming removed 4 bases from V and 7 bases from J; junction bases left unmatched: 5. The CDR3 DNA sequence: TGTGCCAGCAGCCAAAGGACAGGGGGGCAGCCCCAGCATTTT. It yields the protein CASSQRTGGQPQHF.

The chain employs TRBV10-3 and TRBJ1-5, with D unresolved. Germline-derived CDR1 and CDR2 are ENHRY and SYGVKD. The V and J ends lost 8 bases and 6 bases respectively, with 20 bases between them. This CDR3 comprises 15 residues. CDR3 protein: CAISQGGGLGQPQHF. DNA of the CDR3: TGTGCCATCTCCCAAGGCGGAGGCCTAGGTCAGCCCCAGCATTTT.